This T cell receptor beta chain is drawn from a study of regulatory T cells in long-lasting Graves disease. In the study overall: Graves' patients diagnosed newly had used antithyroid drugs under 3 months.

CDR1 and CDR2 (germline): MNHNS, SASEGT. The CDR3 spans 14 residues. Time point reported: newly diagnosed GD, antithyroid drugs for less than 3 months. Scientists built the TCR library using RNA that was extracted from PBMCs. American Thyroid Association guidelines were used to diagnose Graves' disease. CDR3 regions were amplified by Arm-PCR using iRepertoire HTBI primers to build TCR beta libraries. TCRdb independently ran MiXCR on the multiplex PCR reads; one entry per CDR3 protein. The repertoire holds hundreds of thousands of distinct CDR3 sequences, with roughly 16% as singletons. This clonotype was detected ten times or more. One end of the junction does not line up with germline, which may come from a read error.

The source of this sequence is a female donor with Graves disease. The sequencing used peripheral blood mononuclear cells (PBMCs), collected at new diagnosis, from a patient treated with antithyroid drugs. V gene TRBV6-1 combines with J gene TRBJ2-7; TRBD1 is a possible D gene (6 bases). CDR3 protein: CASSEGPGVNEQYF. The CDR3 coding sequence is TGTGCCAGCAGCGAAGGTCCAGGGGTGAACGAGCAGTACTTC.